These 23 T cell receptor beta chains originate from one sample sequenced in a study of shared clonotypes between healthy human individuals. Assay: immunoSEQ multiplex PCR; the TCRdb copy retains only in-frame clones and omits some. The sample has some 2,100,000 clones; 90% to 97% are singletons. Sequenced input: naive CD4+ T cells sorted from blood. The subset: CD45RA+ positively selected. These receptors originate from a man aged 18 to 30 in good health.

This clone was seen once. At one end the junction does not follow the germline gene, possibly because of a read error. The chain combines TRBV7-7 with TRBJ2-1; 11 bases line up with TRBD2. Germline V gene data show CDR1 as SSHAT and CDR2 as FNYEAQ (reference sequence). This CDR3 is built from 15 residues. CDR3 DNA sequence: TGTGCTAGCAGCTTACTAGCGGGGGTATACAATGAGCAGTTCTTC. This sequence encodes CASSLLAGVYNEQFF.

This rearrangement joins TRBV5-4 to TRBJ2-1; TRBD2 aligns across 8 bases. Looked up from germline, CDR1 is SGHNT and CDR2 is YYREEE (reference sequence). This CDR3 is built from 13 residues. J was trimmed by 5 bases and V by 4 bases; bases with no gene match: 2. The CDR3 DNA is TGTGCCAGCAGCCCGACTAGCGACAATGAGCAGTTCTTC. This sequence encodes CASSPTSDNEQFF.

This sequence joins TRBV11-1 and TRBJ2-3; weak D call: TRBD2 (5 bases). This CDR3 region has 14 residues. The germline gives CDR1 SGHAT, CDR2 FQDESV (reference sequence). Trimming took off 2 bases at V and 2 bases at J, with 8 bases between the two ends. For the CDR3, the DNA is TGTGCCAGCAGCTTACAGCGGCTCACAGATACGCAGTATTTT. As protein: CASSLQRLTDTQYF.

This chain connects TRBV5-1 to TRBJ2-7; TRBD2 matches at 10 bases. Germline-derived CDR1 and CDR2 are SGHRS and YFSETQ. The CDR3 loop spans 14 amino acids. The J segment lost 7 bases and the V segment lost 6 bases, leaving 10 bases of the junction unmatched. The CDR3 sequence: CASTSGGAVLEQYF. CDR3 DNA: TGCGCCAGCACGAGCGGGGGGGCCGTGTTGGAGCAGTACTTC.

J is TRBJ2-2 and V is TRBV30; no definite D call. The CDR3 consists of 15 residues. Germline V gene data show CDR1 as GTSNPN and CDR2 as SVGIG (reference sequence). V was trimmed by 0 bases and J by 8 bases, leaving 16 bases between them. CDR3 DNA sequence: TGTGCCTGGAGTGTCCCTGGGCCTCGGAATGGGGAGCTGTTTTTT. This encodes CAWSVPGPRNGELFF. Full variable domain (missing parts from reference TRBV30 and TRBJ2-2): SQTIHQWPATLVQPVGSPLSLECTVEGTSNPNLYWYRQAAGRGLQLLFYSVGIGQISSEVPQNLSASRPQDRQFILSSKKLLLSDSGFYLCAWSVPGPRNGELFFGEGSRLTVL.

The rearrangement joins TRBV5-4 to TRBJ2-7; 12 nucleotides align to TRBD1. The CDR3 extends over 15 amino acids. Germline V CDR1 and CDR2: SGHNT, YYREEE (reference sequence). The V segment lost 4 bases and the J segment 6 bases; nucleotides outside the gene matches: 8. CDR3 in amino acids: CASSLMGQGAAEQYF. In nucleotides, the CDR3 is TGTGCCAGCAGCCTGATGGGACAGGGGGCAGCCGAGCAGTACTTC.

V and J are TRBV7-8 and TRBJ1-5; possibly TRBD1 for D (5 bases). Trimming removed 5 bases from V and 3 bases from J, with 11 bases in between. The germline gives CDR1 SGHVS, CDR2 FQNEAQ. The CDR3 loop spans 14 amino acids. CDR3 sequence (DNA): TGTGCCAGCAGCCCCCCAGGGTACAATCAGCCCCAGCATTTT. Translating gives CASSPPGYNQPQHF.

V gene TRBV30 combines with J gene TRBJ1-6, with D possibly TRBD1 on 5 matching bases. The CDR3 loop spans 13 amino acids. Germline CDR1 and CDR2: GTSNPN and SVGIG (reference sequence). Trimming pared 6 bases from V and 7 bases from J, leaving 13 bases between. CDR3 DNA sequence: TGTGCCTGCCGGGACTTTCTGAATTCACCCCTCCACTTT. This translates into CACRDFLNSPLHF.

V usage is TRBV27 and J usage is TRBJ2-2; 9 nucleotides align to TRBD1. The CDR3 totals 14 residues. Looked up from germline, CDR1 is MNHEY and CDR2 is SMNVEV (reference sequence). Trimming cost V 7 bases and J 2 bases; bases outside gene matches: 2. The CDR3 coding sequence is TGTGCCAGCAACAGGGGGCTCAACACCGGGGAGCTGTTTTTT. Its protein product is CASNRGLNTGELFF.

CDR3 sequence (DNA): TGTGCCAGCAGCCACACAGGGGGAAGCGTCTACGAGCAGTACTTC. This gives the protein CASSHTGGSVYEQYF. This chain joins TRBV11-2 and TRBJ2-7; the match to TRBD1 covers 8 bases. The CDR3 totals 15 residues. Germline-derived CDR1 and CDR2 are SGHAT and FQNNGV. V dropped 5 bases and J dropped 3; count of bases not matched to a gene: 9.

J is TRBJ1-2 and V is TRBV28; no definite D call. This CDR3 comprises 13 residues. CDR1 is MDHEN and CDR2 is SYDVKM in the germline V gene. V was clipped by 3 bases and J by 2 bases, with 7 bases between them. CDR3 in amino acids: CASSFGSNYGYTF. CDR3 coding DNA: TGTGCCAGCAGTTTCGGGTCAAACTATGGCTACACCTTC.

The chain is built from TRBV9 and TRBJ2-3; 8 bases align to TRBD2. This CDR3 region has 16 residues. Germline-derived CDR1 and CDR2 are SGDLS and YYNGEE. V was clipped by 4 bases and J by 7 bases; unmatched bases: 14. CDR3 residues: CASSPGASGSGNTQYF. DNA of the CDR3: TGTGCCAGCAGCCCGGGAGCTAGCGGGTCAGGGAATACGCAGTATTTT.

The V and J genes are TRBV5-1 and TRBJ2-3; D remains unclear. Germline-derived CDR1 and CDR2 are SGHRS and YFSETQ. Trimming took off 4 bases at V and 1 base at J, with 7 bases between the two ends. This CDR3 has 13 residues. DNA for the CDR3: TGCGCCAGCAGCCACTTTGGCACAGATACGCAGTATTTT. This codes for CASSHFGTDTQYF.

The chain joins TRBV4-2 to TRBJ2-5, with 8 bases fitting TRBD2. V was clipped by 1 base and J by 4 bases; unmatched bases: 14. The CDR3 is 18 amino acids. Looked up from germline, CDR1 is LGHNA and CDR2 is YNFKEQ. The CDR3 sequence: CASSQVRPSRGERETQYF. CDR3 bases: TGTGCCAGCAGCCAAGTTCGGCCCTCGCGGGGGGAACGAGAGACCCAGTACTTC.

The chain is built from TRBV5-1 and TRBJ1-1; D call uncertain. CDR1 is SGHRS, CDR2 YFSETQ, per germline. This CDR3 contains 14 residues. Trimming cost V 0 bases and J 4 bases, with 10 bases left between them. The CDR3 region has the DNA TGCGCCAGCAGCTTGGAGGGTATGGGCACTGAAGCTTTCTTT. Protein: CASSLEGMGTEAFF.

The gene calls are TRBV9 and TRBJ2-1; 12 bases align to TRBD2. Unmatched junction bases numbered 10, after V lost 4 bases and J lost 5 bases. Germline assignment: CDR1 SGDLS and CDR2 YYNGEE. The CDR3 totals 17 residues. CDR3 sequence (DNA): TGTGCCAGCAGCCTTAGACTGGCTAGCGGGGGGGACAATGAGCAGTTCTTC. Amino acid sequence: CASSLRLASGGDNEQFF.

The chain has TRBV5-5 and TRBJ2-5, with D hard to call. With 4 bases removed from V and 2 bases from J, the gap between germline ends came to 15 bases. Germline CDR1 is SGHKS and CDR2 is YYEKEE (reference sequence). CDR3 length equals 15 residues. CDR3 sequence reads: CASSLGRGRQETQYF. Written as DNA, the CDR3 is TGTGCCAGCAGCCTCGGACGAGGAAGGCAAGAGACCCAGTACTTC. Based on the CDR3 plus reference TRBV5-5 and TRBJ2-5, the full variable domain is DAGVTQSPTHLIKTRGQQVTLRCSPISGHKSVSWYQQVLGQGPQFIFQYYEKEERGRGNFPDRFSARQFPNYSSELNVNALLLGDSALYLCASSLGRGRQETQYFGPGTRLLVL.

V usage is TRBV7-2 and J usage is TRBJ2-5; D perhaps matches TRBD1 (6 bases). Germline-derived CDR1 and CDR2 are SGHTA and FQGNSA. V shed 5 bases and J shed 3 bases, with 13 bases lying between them. The CDR3 loop spans 14 amino acids. The CDR3 protein is CASSPEQGKETQYF. CDR3 in DNA: TGTGCCAGCAGCCCCGAGCAGGGGAAAGAGACCCAGTACTTC.

V gene TRBV4-1 combines with J gene TRBJ1-3, with TRBD1 identical over 9 bases. V dropped 0 bases and J dropped 4; count of bases not matched to a gene: 4. Germline V gene lookup returns CDR1 MGHRA and CDR2 YSYEKL. The CDR3 loop spans 16 amino acids. The CDR3 DNA reads TGCGCCAGCAGCCAAGACGGACAGGGGAGGGGAAACACCATATATTTT. It translates to CASSQDGQGRGNTIYF.

This clone was recorded only once. This chain joins TRBV2 and TRBJ1-3; D may be TRBD1 (6 bases). Trimming shortened V by 4 bases and J by 2 bases, and 9 bases separated the two germline ends. The CDR3 runs 14 residues. Germline CDR1 reads SNHLY; CDR2 reads FYNNEI. DNA of the CDR3: TGTGCCAGCAGTGTAGAGGGGGCTGGAAACACCATATATTTT. Its translation: CASSVEGAGNTIYF.

The V and J genes are TRBV7-9 and TRBJ2-1, with 8 bases aligning to TRBD2. Trimming took 1 base from V and 6 from J; bases not matched to a gene: 2. This CDR3 is 14 amino acids long. Germline-derived CDR1 and CDR2 are SEHNR and FQNEAQ (reference sequence). The CDR3 loop reads CASSLGLAINEQFF. DNA of the CDR3: TGTGCCAGCAGCTTAGGACTAGCGATCAATGAGCAGTTCTTC.

V usage is TRBV10-3 and J usage is TRBJ2-1; TRBD2 agrees at 8 bases. This CDR3 comprises 15 residues. Trimming removed 11 bases from V and 4 bases from J; junction bases left unmatched: 13. The V gene's germline CDR1 is ENHRY and CDR2 SYGVKD. CDR3 loop: CALREGLAVYNEQFF. CDR3 nucleotide sequence: TGTGCCCTCCGGGAGGGGCTAGCGGTTTACAATGAGCAGTTCTTC.

The rearrangement uses TRBV5-4 and TRBJ1-2; D ambiguous. CDR3 length: 16 residues. V was shortened by 4 bases and J by 6 bases, with 22 bases between the two germline ends. CDR1 SGHNT and CDR2 YYREEE come from the germline V gene (reference sequence). CDR3 residues: CASSPSDFDWNHGYTF. For the CDR3, the DNA is TGTGCCAGCAGCCCCTCAGATTTCGACTGGAACCATGGCTACACCTTC.